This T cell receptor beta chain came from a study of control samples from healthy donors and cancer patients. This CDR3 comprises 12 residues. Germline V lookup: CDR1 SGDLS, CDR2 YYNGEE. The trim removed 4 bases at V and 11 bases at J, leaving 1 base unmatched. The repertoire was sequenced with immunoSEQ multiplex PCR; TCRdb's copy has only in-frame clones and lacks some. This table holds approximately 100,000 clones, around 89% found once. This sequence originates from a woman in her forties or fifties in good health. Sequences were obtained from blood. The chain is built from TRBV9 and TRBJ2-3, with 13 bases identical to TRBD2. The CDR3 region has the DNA TGTGCCAGCAGCCGACTAGCGGGGGGGCAGTATTTT. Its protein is CASSRLAGGQYF.